Listed below are T cell receptor beta chains from one sample, sequenced in a study of T-cell memory formation after mild COVID-19. MiXCR, run by TCRdb on the 5' RACE reads, gives a single entry per CDR3 protein. The profile shows 250,000 to 300,000 distinct CDR3 sequences, approximately 15% of them singletons. Sample: PBMCs or a T cell subset sorted from them (not recorded which). These receptors originate from a man aged 18-30 years who had mild COVID-19 (a few samples of this study predate the infection). Cell type and time point are not known. CDR3s include the opening cysteine and the closing phenylalanine or tryptophan. Each record gives: V gene, J gene, D gene, clone size, CDR3 protein, CDR3 DNA. D genes are given only for firm matches. Only part of the rows carry a size: once, few, many, or a class if the clone is expanded.

>TRBV12-3/TRBV12-4|TRBJ2-7|-|-
CASSFGFRVREQYF
TGTGCCAGCAGTTTCGGTTTCAGGGTCCGCGAGCAGTACTTC
>TRBV20-1|TRBJ2-5|-|few
CSASGLDVTFQETQYF
TGCAGTGCTAGTGGATTGGACGTAACCTTCCAAGAGACCCAGTACTTC
>TRBV3-1|TRBJ2-2|-|-
CASSQFMGELFF
TGTGCCAGCAGCCAATTTATGGGGGAGCTGTTTTTT
>TRBV5-1|TRBJ2-3|-|many
CASSRAVGTDTQYF
TGCGCCAGCAGCCGGGCGGTGGGGACAGATACGCAGTATTTT
>TRBV7-9|TRBJ2-6|-|few
CASSLEGTGGANVLTF
TGTGCCAGCAGCTTAGAAGGGACCGGCGGGGCCAACGTCCTGACTTTC
>TRBV29-1|TRBJ2-1|TRBD2|many
CSVLEGLYNEQFF
TGCAGCGTTCTGGAGGGACTATACAATGAGCAGTTCTTC
>TRBV12-3/TRBV12-4|TRBJ1-5|-|few
CASSFTGPYAPQHF
TGTGCCAGCAGTTTCACAGGCCCTTACGCGCCCCAGCATTTT
>TRBV12-3/TRBV12-4|TRBJ2-5|TRBD2|-
CASRTISGGSETQYF
TGTGCCAGCAGGACGATTAGCGGGGGTTCAGAGACCCAGTACTTC
>TRBV4-3|TRBJ2-5|-|many
CASSQDMRGQETQYF
TGCGCCAGCAGCCAAGATATGAGGGGCCAAGAGACCCAGTACTTC
>TRBV7-3|TRBJ2-3|TRBD1|-
CASSGTANGRDTQYF
TGTGCCAGCAGCGGGACAGCAAATGGCAGGGATACGCAGTATTTT
>TRBV28|TRBJ2-1|-|-
CASRGSGQPNEQFF
TGTGCCAGCAGGGGATCAGGGCAGCCCAATGAGCAGTTCTTC
>TRBV20-1|TRBJ1-1|TRBD1|few
CSSGTGAVKNTEAFF
TGCAGCTCAGGGACAGGGGCTGTGAAGAACACTGAAGCTTTCTTT
>TRBV7-2|TRBJ2-1|-|many
CASTPSSSGEQFF
TGTGCCAGCACCCCATCCAGCTCCGGTGAGCAGTTCTTC
>TRBV6-6|TRBJ1-1|-|-
CASYFPGGANTEAFF
TGTGCCAGCTATTTCCCCGGGGGGGCCAACACTGAAGCTTTCTTT
>TRBV20-1|TRBJ1-5|TRBD1|few
CSARDRQGRINNQPQHF
TGCAGTGCTAGGGACCGACAGGGAAGGATAAACAATCAGCCCCAGCATTTT
>TRBV4-1|TRBJ1-1|-|few
CASSGPTKGTEAFF
TGCGCCAGCAGTGGACCGACAAAAGGGACTGAAGCTTTCTTT
>TRBV21-1|TRBJ1-4|-|-
CASKKWAEGALCYSEKLFF
-
>TRBV12-3/TRBV12-4|TRBJ1-1|-|-
CASSFPAGLNTEAFF
TGTGCCAGCAGTTTCCCGGCAGGGTTGAACACTGAAGCTTTCTTT
>TRBV7-2|TRBJ2-7|-|-
CASSFQGHSYEQYF
TGTGCCAGCAGCTTTCAGGGACACAGCTACGAGCAGTACTTC
>TRBV5-1|TRBJ1-6|-|-
CASSLGAGLNDNSPLHF
TGCGCCAGCAGCTTGGGGGCAGGGTTGAACGATAATTCACCCCTCCACTTT
>TRBV14|TRBJ2-1|TRBD1|-
CASSQDPGQGKDEQFF
TGTGCCAGCAGCCAAGACCCGGGACAGGGTAAGGATGAGCAGTTCTTC
>TRBV7-3|TRBJ2-5|TRBD2|-
CASSLMGLAGQETQYF
TGTGCCAGCAGCTTAATGGGACTAGCGGGGCAAGAGACCCAGTACTTC
>TRBV6-2/TRBV6-3|TRBJ2-1|TRBD2|once
CASSYPGLAGKNEQFF
TGTGCCAGCAGTTACCCGGGACTAGCGGGGAAGAATGAGCAGTTCTTC
>TRBV28|TRBJ2-1|-|few
CASSFNGDIGDGEQFF
TGTGCCAGCAGTTTCAACGGGGACATAGGGGATGGTGAGCAGTTCTTC
>TRBV15|TRBJ2-7|-|few
CATSRGTEGYEQYF
TGTGCCACCAGCAGAGGGACTGAAGGCTACGAGCAGTACTTC
>TRBV5-1|TRBJ2-1|-|many
CASSLGTAYNEQFF
TGCGCCAGCAGCTTAGGCACAGCTTACAATGAGCAGTTCTTC
>TRBV27|TRBJ2-3|-|few
CASSFQTQRSTDTQYF
TGTGCCAGCAGTTTCCAGACACAGCGGAGCACAGATACGCAGTATTTT
>TRBV9|TRBJ2-5|-|few
CASSVGPLGETQYF
TGTGCCAGCAGCGTAGGGCCCCTAGGAGAGACCCAGTACTTC
>TRBV11-2|TRBJ1-5|TRBD1|-
CASSLGTGTHQPQHF
TGTGCCAGCAGCTTAGGGACAGGGACCCACCAGCCCCAGCATTTT
>TRBV29-1|TRBJ1-4|-|-
CSVRRRAGEKLFF
TGCAGCGTCCGAAGGAGGGCTGGTGAAAAACTGTTTTTT
>TRBV5-1|TRBJ2-4|-|few
CASSPDRGGMDIQYF
TGCGCCAGCAGCCCCGATAGGGGGGGCATGGACATTCAGTACTTC
>TRBV11-2|TRBJ2-1|TRBD2|few
CASSGLAGGYEQFF
TGTGCCAGCAGTGGACTAGCGGGGGGGTATGAGCAGTTCTTC
>TRBV5-5|TRBJ2-2|-|few
CASSLGRDTGELFF
TGTGCCAGCAGCCTGGGGCGGGACACCGGGGAGCTGTTTTTT
>TRBV29-1|TRBJ2-3|TRBD1|many
CSVSPGGQVKYF
TGCAGCGTTAGTCCCGGGGGACAGGTGAAGTATTTT
>TRBV15|TRBJ1-5|-|many
CATSRAPSGGQPQHF
TGTGCCACCAGCCGAGCTCCTAGTGGGGGTCAGCCCCAGCATTTT